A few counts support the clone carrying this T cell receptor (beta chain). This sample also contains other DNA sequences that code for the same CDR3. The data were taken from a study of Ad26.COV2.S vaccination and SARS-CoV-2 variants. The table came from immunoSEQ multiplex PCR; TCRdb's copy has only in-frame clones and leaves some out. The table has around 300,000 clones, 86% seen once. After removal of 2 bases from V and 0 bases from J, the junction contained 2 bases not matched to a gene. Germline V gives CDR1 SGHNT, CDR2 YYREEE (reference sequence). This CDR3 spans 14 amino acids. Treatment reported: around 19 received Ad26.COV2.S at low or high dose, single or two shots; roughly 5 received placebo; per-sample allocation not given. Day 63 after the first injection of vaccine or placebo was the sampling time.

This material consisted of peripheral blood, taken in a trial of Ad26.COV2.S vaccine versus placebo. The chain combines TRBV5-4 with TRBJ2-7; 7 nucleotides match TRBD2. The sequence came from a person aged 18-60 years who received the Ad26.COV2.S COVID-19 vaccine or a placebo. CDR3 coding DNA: TGTGCCAGCAGCTTCGGCGGGAGCTCCTACGAGCAGTACTTC. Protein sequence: CASSFGGSSYEQYF. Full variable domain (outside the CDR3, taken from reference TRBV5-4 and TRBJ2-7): ETGVTQSPTHLIKTRGQQVTLRCSSQSGHNTVSWYQQALGQGPQFIFQYYREEENGRGNFPPRFSGLQFPNYSSELNVNALELDDSALYLCASSFGGSSYEQYFGPGTRLTVT.